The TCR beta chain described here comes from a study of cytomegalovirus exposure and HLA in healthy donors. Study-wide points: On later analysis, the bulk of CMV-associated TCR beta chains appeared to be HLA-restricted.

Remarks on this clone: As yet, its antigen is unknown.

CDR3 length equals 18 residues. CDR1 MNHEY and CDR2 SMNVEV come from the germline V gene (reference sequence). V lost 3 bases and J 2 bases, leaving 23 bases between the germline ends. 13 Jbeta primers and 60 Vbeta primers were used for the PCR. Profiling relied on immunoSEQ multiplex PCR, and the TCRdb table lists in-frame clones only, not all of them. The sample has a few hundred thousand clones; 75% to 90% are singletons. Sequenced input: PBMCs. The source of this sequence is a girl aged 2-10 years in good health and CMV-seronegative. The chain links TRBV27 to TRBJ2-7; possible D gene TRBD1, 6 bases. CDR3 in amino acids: CASSLKQTTGTHAYEQYF. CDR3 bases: TGTGCCAGCAGTTTGAAGCAAACTACCGGGACACACGCCTACGAGCAGTACTTC.